Listed below are T cell receptor beta chains from one sample, sequenced in a study of blood T cell repertoires in COVID-19. This table comes from immunoSEQ multiplex PCR, and its TCRdb copy is limited to in-frame clones, with some not included. The table lists tens of thousands of clones, 75% to 85% of them singletons. Sequenced: peripheral blood. These receptors were collected from a man between 40 and 49 years old with acute or convalescent COVID-19. The CDR3 runs from the conserved cysteine through the conserved F or W. D genes are given only for firm matches. Some rows have no size entry. The others give once, few or many, or a class for an expanded clone.

clone_size d_call j_call v_call cdr3_nt cdr3_aa
. TRBD1 TRBJ1-1 TRBV29-1 TGCAGTGCCGGGACAGGGGATACTGAAGCTTTCTTT CSAGTGDTEAFF
once . TRBJ2-1 TRBV5-1 TGCGCCAGCAGCCTGGGGACTGGGAGCTCCTACAATGAGCAGTTCTTC CASSLGTGSSYNEQFF
. . TRBJ2-7 TRBV6-6 TGTGCCAGCAGGACGGGGTTCTACGAGCAGTACTTC CASRTGFYEQYF
. TRBD1 TRBJ1-2 TRBV11-2 TGTGCCAGCAGCTCCGGACAGGGGTATGGCTACACCTTC CASSSGQGYGYTF
. TRBD1 TRBJ1-4 TRBV5-1 TGCGCCAGCAGCTCCACAGGGGATGCGGAAAAACTGTTTTTT CASSSTGDAEKLFF
. . TRBJ2-3 TRBV6-6 TGTGCCAGCATATTCACAGATACGCAGTATTTT CASIFTDTQYF
once TRBD1 TRBJ1-4 TRBV9 TGTGCCAGCAGCTTGACAGGGAGCTCCACTAATGAAAAACTGTTTTTT CASSLTGSSTNEKLFF
. . TRBJ2-1 TRBV3-1/TRBV3-2 TGTGCCAGCAGCCAAGTTGCAGCGGGCTCCTACAATGAGCAGTTCTTC CASSQVAAGSYNEQFF
. TRBD2 TRBJ2-3 TRBV19 TGTGCCAGTAGTCTGTCTAGCGGGGCGGTTCCAGATACGCAGTATTTT CASSLSSGAVPDTQYF
. TRBD1 TRBJ1-5 TRBV5-6 TGTGCCAGCAGCATCCGGGACAGGTTCAATCAGCCCCAGCATTTT CASSIRDRFNQPQHF
. . TRBJ2-3 TRBV6-2/TRBV6-3 TGTGCCAGCAGTTACGGGGCTGGGCGGGACCGCACAGATACGCAGTATTTT CASSYGAGRDRTDTQYF
. TRBD1 TRBJ1-4 TRBV19 TGTGCCAGTACCGACAGGGGTGGGCCTAATGAAAAACTGTTTTTT CASTDRGGPNEKLFF
. . TRBJ1-1 TRBV13 TGTGCCAGCAGCTTAGCCCTTAGAGTAGGGGCGAACACTGAAGCTTTCTTT CASSLALRVGANTEAFF
. . TRBJ1-2 TRBV3-1/TRBV3-2 TGTGCCAGCAGCCAATTTAGGGGAGGCTACACCTTC CASSQFRGGYTF
. . TRBJ2-5 TRBV9 TGTGCCAGCAGCCCTGCCCCTAAAGAGACCCAGTACTTC CASSPAPKETQYF
few TRBD1 TRBJ1-6 TRBV28 TGTGCCAGCAGTTCCCTTGGGACAGGGGGTCCGTCACCCCTCCACTTT CASSSLGTGGPSPLHF
. . TRBJ1-3 TRBV29-1 TGCAGCGTTGGCGAGGGAAACACCATATATTTT CSVGEGNTIYF
. . TRBJ1-2 TRBV28 TGTGCCAGCAGATCCGGGACACAGGGAAACTACACCTTC CASRSGTQGNYTF
once . TRBJ1-1 TRBV11-2 TGTGCCAGCAGTCCCTCCGCGGACACTGAAGCTTTCTTT CASSPSADTEAFF
few TRBD1 TRBJ2-3 TRBV6-5 TGTGCCAGCAGTTCCTACGACAGGGGAGACACAGATACGCAGTATTTT CASSSYDRGDTDTQYF
few TRBD1 TRBJ1-2 TRBV29-1 TGCAGCGTTCCCGACAGGGCTGGCTACACCTTC CSVPDRAGYTF
. TRBD2 TRBJ2-1 TRBV30 TGTGCCTGCCACGGACTAGGCGGAAATATTTACAATGAGCAGTTCTTC CACHGLGGNIYNEQFF
. . TRBJ1-2 TRBV5-4 TGTGCCAGCAGCTTGACGGGGGTCTATGGCTACACCTTC CASSLTGVYGYTF
. TRBD1 TRBJ1-1 TRBV20-1 TGCAGTGCTAGTGACAGGGTCAAGAGGACTGAAGCTTTCTTT CSASDRVKRTEAFF
. . TRBJ2-5 TRBV5-3 TGTGCCAGAAGCCACCGGGGGGCCCGAGAGACCCAGTACTTC CARSHRGARETQYF
. TRBD2 TRBJ2-1 TRBV4-2 TGTGCCAGCAGCCAAATAGCGGGGGGCTTATATCCTAACAATGAGCAGTTCTTC CASSQIAGGLYPNNEQFF
. . TRBJ1-2 TRBV14 TGTGCCAGCAGCCAAGATTTGACAGGATATGGCTACACCTTC CASSQDLTGYGYTF
. TRBD1 TRBJ1-2 TRBV5-1 TGCGCCAGCAGCTTAGAGGGGGCAGTTGGCTACACCTTC CASSLEGAVGYTF
. . TRBJ1-3 TRBV13 TGTGCCAGCAGCCTAAGGGGGGGGGATGGAAACACCATATATTTT CASSLRGGDGNTIYF
. . TRBJ1-1 TRBV25-1 TGTGCCAGCAGTGAATACCTCGGGGTCGGAAACACTGAAGCTTTCTTT CASSEYLGVGNTEAFF
. . TRBJ1-2 TRBV7-9 TGTGCCACCAACAATCCTTCCCCAGGGGCTCACTATGGCTACACCTTC CATNNPSPGAHYGYTF
. . TRBJ1-1 TRBV29-1 TGCAGCGTTGAGGGGCAGTCTAACACTGAAGCTTTCTTT CSVEGQSNTEAFF
. TRBD2 TRBJ2-5 TRBV4-2 TGTGCCAGCAGCCAAGATCGGGGGACTAGCGGGAGGGGGACCCAGTACTTC CASSQDRGTSGRGTQYF
. TRBD1 TRBJ2-1 TRBV10-3 TGTGCCATCAGTGCTGGGACAGGGGCCTCCTACAATGAGCAGTTCTTC CAISAGTGASYNEQFF
. . TRBJ2-2 TRBV2 TGTGCCAGCGGAGCCGGGACAACATACACCGGGGAGCTGTTTTTT CASGAGTTYTGELFF
. . TRBJ2-5 TRBV5-1 TGCGCCAGCAGCCTTGATAGGGGACTCCTAGGAGAGACCCAGTACTTC CASSLDRGLLGETQYF
. TRBD1 TRBJ1-2 TRBV19 TGTGCCAGTACCGAAGCGGACAGGGGTGACTACACCTTC CASTEADRGDYTF
. . TRBJ1-5 TRBV24-1 TGTGCCACCAGTGACCCTAATCAGCCCCAGCATTTT CATSDPNQPQHF
few TRBD1 TRBJ1-2 TRBV19 TGTGCCAGTAGTATCGTAGGCGGGGACAGCTCAGACTATGGCTACACCTTC CASSIVGGDSSDYGYTF
few . TRBJ2-1 TRBV27 TGTGCCAGCAGTTCCGCGACCGGGGGTCGTGCCTACAATGAGCAGTTCTTC CASSSATGGRAYNEQFF
. . TRBJ1-2 TRBV7-9 TGTGCCAGCAGCTTATCCGCAACGGATGGCTACACCTTC CASSLSATDGYTF
few . TRBJ2-2 TRBV6-5 TGTGCCAGCAGAAGGACAGAAAACACCGGGGAGCTGTTTTTT CASRRTENTGELFF